Listed here are 19 T cell receptor beta chains from one sample, sequenced in a study of blood T cell repertoires in COVID-19. Method: immunoSEQ multiplex PCR; TCRdb's copy keeps in-frame clones and lacks some. The sample records about 240,000 clones, about 81% being singletons. Sequenced: peripheral blood. The receptors originated from an older woman with active or convalescent COVID-19.

The rearrangement uses TRBV3-1 (or the pseudogene TRBV3-2) and TRBJ1-5, with 9 bases that match TRBD1. Germline CDR1 reads LGHDT; CDR2 reads YNNKEL (reference sequence). The J segment lost 7 bases and the V segment lost 6 bases, leaving 4 bases of the junction unmatched. CDR3 size: 13 residues. The CDR3 loop reads CASSDRGKQPQHF. In DNA form, the CDR3 reads TGTGCCAGCAGTGACAGGGGGAAGCAGCCCCAGCATTTT.

The V and J genes are TRBV6-6 and TRBJ2-5; D may be TRBD1 (6 bases). Trimming shortened V by 7 bases and J by 7 bases, and 16 bases separated the two germline ends. CDR1 and CDR2 (germline): MNHNY, SVGAGI (reference sequence). There are 13 residues in the CDR3. CDR3 protein: CASNRQVAGTQYF. CDR3 nucleotides: TGTGCCAGCAATAGACAGGTCGCAGGGACCCAGTACTTC.

The V and J genes are TRBV11-2 and TRBJ2-1; possible D gene TRBD1, 5 bases. CDR1 is SGHAT, CDR2 FQNNGV, per germline. Trimming stripped 5 bases from V and 9 bases from J, with 20 bases between. The CDR3 runs 15 residues. The CDR3 DNA reads as TGTGCCAGCAGCCTCCAGGGAAGTTTAGGAAGTGAGCAGTTCTTC. As protein: CASSLQGSLGSEQFF.

The chain couples TRBV18 to TRBJ2-5; D might be TRBD2 (6 bases). From germline, CDR1 is KGHSH and CDR2 LQKENI. Between the trimmed V and J ends, which lost 1 base and 5 bases, there was a span of 14 bases. The CDR3 contains 15 residues. The CDR3 region is CASSPRGGARETQYF. DNA for the CDR3: TGTGCCAGCTCACCACGGGGCGGGGCCCGGGAGACCCAGTACTTC.

The chain employs TRBV12-3 or TRBV12-4 and TRBJ1-1; D gene ambiguous. Trimming pared 6 bases from V and 1 base from J, leaving 9 bases between. CDR3 size: 13 residues. DNA of the CDR3: TGTGCCAGCAGACGCGCAGGGAACACTGAAGCTTTCTTT. Its protein product is CASRRAGNTEAFF.

V gene TRBV5-1 combines with J gene TRBJ2-5; 14 positions agree with TRBD2. V trimming: 3 bases; J trimming: 5 bases; junction bases outside the gene matches: 6. The germline CDR1 and CDR2 sequences are SGHRS and YFSETQ. CDR3 length: 16 residues. The CDR3 region is CASSSGTSGGTETQYF. CDR3 sequence (DNA): TGCGCCAGCAGCTCCGGGACTAGCGGGGGTACGGAGACCCAGTACTTC.

This clone was detected only a few times. The rearrangement links TRBV6-5 to TRBJ1-1, with TRBD1 matching over 9 bases. V was pared by 6 bases and J by 9 bases, with 11 bases of the junction left unmatched. Germline lookup yields CDR1 MNHEY and CDR2 SVGAGI. The CDR3 has 14 residues. The CDR3 reads CASSRVTGGEQAFF. The CDR3 DNA is TGTGCCAGCAGCCGCGTCACAGGGGGCGAACAAGCTTTCTTT.

The gene calls are TRBV15 and TRBJ1-2; D gene uncertain. V was trimmed by 2 bases and J by 8 bases, leaving 18 bases between them. CDR3 size: 15 residues. Looked up from germline, CDR1 is LNHNV and CDR2 is YYDKDF (reference sequence). CDR3 sequence reads: CATSRTRSDGGGYTF. CDR3 nucleotide sequence: TGTGCCACCAGCAGAACCAGGTCCGATGGAGGGGGCTACACCTTC.

The chain employs TRBV13 and TRBJ2-2; 8 bases line up with TRBD1. In germline, CDR1 is PRHDT, CDR2 FYEKMQ (reference sequence). With V trimmed by 2 bases and J by 3 bases, 8 bases remained unmatched. There are 17 residues in the CDR3. CDR3 sequence: CASSLSTRQGYTGELFF. The CDR3, as DNA: TGTGCCAGCAGCTTATCCACCAGACAGGGGTACACCGGGGAGCTGTTTTTT.

J is TRBJ2-7 and V is TRBV30; 7 positions agree with TRBD1. This CDR3 spans 14 amino acids. Germline V gene lookup returns CDR1 GTSNPN and CDR2 SVGIG (reference sequence). The trim removed 4 bases at V and 0 bases at J, leaving 6 bases unmatched. Here the CDR3 reads CAWTAGGTSYEQYF. The CDR3 DNA follows: TGTGCCTGGACGGCAGGGGGAACCTCCTACGAGCAGTACTTC.

J is TRBJ1-1 and V is TRBV7-8; D remains ambiguous. The CDR3 is made up of 15 amino acids. V was pared by 5 bases and J by 5 bases, with 18 bases between. Germline CDR1 SGHVS, CDR2 FQNEAQ. CDR3 loop: CASSPYQVGPTEAFF. Here the CDR3 DNA reads TGTGCCAGCAGCCCCTACCAGGTTGGGCCAACTGAAGCTTTCTTT.

In this sample, this clone turned up a few times. V and J are TRBV19 and TRBJ2-5; D is perhaps TRBD2 (6 bases). The V gene's germline CDR1 is LNHDA and CDR2 SQIVND (reference sequence). Trimming pared 4 bases from V and 4 bases from J, leaving 16 bases between. The length of the CDR3 is 15 residues. CDR3 in DNA: TGTGCCAGTAGTACAAGGGGTCTTAGCGGAGAGACCCAGTACTTC. It codes for CASSTRGLSGETQYF.

This clone has a single count. The CDR3 coding sequence is TGTGCCAGTACCCCTCCAGGGACAGGAAATGAAAAACTGTTTTTT. Its protein is CASTPPGTGNEKLFF. The chain combines TRBV19 with TRBJ1-4, with 8 bases identical to TRBD1. The CDR3 contains 15 residues. Germline CDR1 reads LNHDA; CDR2 reads SQIVND (reference sequence). V was pared by 7 bases and J by 5 bases, with 9 bases of the junction left unmatched.

The V call is TRBV6-4, the J call TRBJ1-6, with 8 bases that match TRBD1. Germline values: CDR1 MRHNA, CDR2 SNTAGT. V was clipped by 5 bases and J by 8 bases; unmatched bases: 5. The CDR3 totals 14 residues. CDR3 sequence: CASSNGQGDSPLHF. CDR3 nucleotides: TGTGCCAGCAGTAACGGACAGGGAGATTCACCCCTCCACTTT.

This chain joins TRBV19 and TRBJ1-1; D remains ambiguous. V was shortened by 1 base and J by 8 bases, with 23 bases between the two germline ends. Germline assignment: CDR1 LNHDA and CDR2 SQIVND (reference sequence). The CDR3 contains 17 residues. In DNA, the CDR3 is TGTGCCAGTAGTATAGTGTTCGTCGGCGGTCCCGGGATGGAAGCTTTCTTT. Translation gives CASSIVFVGGPGMEAFF.

The chain combines TRBV19 with TRBJ2-3, with TRBD1 matching over 8 bases. Germline CDR1 LNHDA, CDR2 SQIVND (reference sequence). This CDR3 is built from 14 residues. V was clipped by 10 bases and J by 3 bases; unmatched bases: 9. As DNA, the CDR3 is TGTGCCACCCGGGACAGGCAACTAACAGATACGCAGTATTTT. Its protein is CATRDRQLTDTQYF.

For the CDR3, the DNA is TGTGCCAGCAGCCCTGATGGACTAGCGGGGGCCCGATACAATGAGCAGTTCTTC. This sequence encodes CASSPDGLAGARYNEQFF. The rearrangement links TRBV5-6 to TRBJ2-1, with 13 positions matching TRBD2. Germline values: CDR1 SGHDT, CDR2 YYEEEE. CDR3 length: 18 residues. Trimming removed 4 bases from V and 4 bases from J; junction bases left unmatched: 11.

V usage is TRBV11-3 and J usage is TRBJ1-5, with TRBD1 as a possible D gene (6 bases). Germline CDR1 reads SGHNT; CDR2 reads YENEEA. Deletions cut 0 bases from V and 1 base from J, with 22 bases between. The length of the CDR3 is 20 residues. CDR3 in DNA: TGTGCCAGCAGCTTAGATCCTACAGGGAGTTTGCTAACCAGCAATCAGCCCCAGCATTTT. Protein sequence: CASSLDPTGSLLTSNQPQHF.

V and J are TRBV3-1 (or the pseudogene TRBV3-2) and TRBJ2-7; perhaps TRBD2 as D (6 bases). CDR1 LGHDT and CDR2 YNNKEL come from the germline V gene (reference sequence). The CDR3 runs 15 residues. Trimming took off 0 bases at V and 6 bases at J, with 15 bases between the two ends. The DNA of the CDR3 is TGTGCCAGCAGCCAAGAGTCGGGACTTACAGTCGAGCAGTACTTC. Protein product: CASSQESGLTVEQYF.